A selection of T cell receptor beta chains follows, all from one sample in a study of T cell responses to AZD1222 COVID-19 vaccine. Sequenced by immunoSEQ multiplex PCR; TCRdb stores in-frame clones only, minus some. The sample records around 110,000 clones, 85% to 95% being singletons. The starting material was peripheral blood, obtained 28 days after the second AZD1222 dose. The receptor source for this set is an adult who received the AZD1222 COVID-19 vaccine. The CDR3 runs from the conserved cysteine through the conserved F or W. Fields, in order: J gene, CDR3 length, V gene, D gene, clone size, CDR3 protein, CDR3 DNA. D genes are given only for firm matches. Expanded clones are given a class, and other clones once, few, many or no size at all.

J: TRBJ1-1; length: 13; V: TRBV9; D: NA; size: NA; CDR3: CASSVVMSTEAFF; DNA: TGTGCCAGCAGCGTAGTAATGAGCACTGAAGCTTTCTTT
J: TRBJ1-5; length: 12; V: TRBV27; D: NA; size: NA; CDR3: CASSSQGQPQHF; DNA: TGTGCCAGCAGTTCCCAGGGTCAGCCCCAGCATTTT
J: TRBJ2-7; length: 13; V: TRBV2; D: TRBD1; size: few; CDR3: CASTGQVGYEQYF; DNA: TGTGCCAGCACAGGACAGGTGGGGTACGAGCAGTACTTC
J: TRBJ1-2; length: 17; V: TRBV30; D: NA; size: NA; CDR3: CAWSPTFGTETNYGYTF; DNA: TGTGCCTGGAGTCCTACCTTTGGGACGGAAACTAACTATGGCTACACCTTC
J: TRBJ1-2; length: 16; V: TRBV5-1; D: NA; size: NA; CDR3: CASSLGGTVSNYGYTF; DNA: TGCGCCAGCAGCTTGGGCGGGACGGTGTCTAACTATGGCTACACCTTC
J: TRBJ2-2; length: 15; V: TRBV7-9; D: NA; size: NA; CDR3: CASSSKGGDTGELFF; DNA: TGTGCCAGCAGCTCCAAGGGTGGGGACACCGGGGAGCTGTTTTTT
J: TRBJ2-7; length: 13; V: TRBV18; D: NA; size: NA; CDR3: CASSSQGTYEQYF; DNA: TGTGCCAGCTCGTCCCAGGGCACCTACGAGCAGTACTTC
J: TRBJ2-7; length: 12; V: TRBV28; D: NA; size: NA; CDR3: CASRGSGYEQYF; DNA: TGTGCCAGCCGAGGGAGCGGCTACGAGCAGTACTTC
J: TRBJ2-1; length: 13; V: TRBV7-2; D: TRBD2; size: NA; CDR3: CASSFSGDNEQFF; DNA: TGTGCCAGCAGTTTTAGCGGGGACAATGAGCAGTTCTTC
J: TRBJ1-5; length: 13; V: TRBV7-2; D: NA; size: NA; CDR3: CASSLATTQPQHF; DNA: TGTGCCAGCAGCTTAGCGACAACCCAGCCCCAGCATTTT
J: TRBJ2-7; length: 19; V: TRBV13; D: TRBD2; size: NA; CDR3: CASSSIGSSGPPSSYEQYF; DNA: TGTGCCAGCAGCTCCATCGGATCTAGCGGGCCCCCTAGCTCCTACGAGCAGTACTTC
J: TRBJ2-3; length: 15; V: TRBV3-1/TRBV3-2; D: TRBD2; size: NA; CDR3: CASSRKTSGIWGQYF; DNA: TGTGCCAGCAGTCGAAAGACTAGCGGGATTTGGGGGCAGTATTTT
J: TRBJ2-3; length: 12; V: TRBV12-3/TRBV12-4; D: TRBD1; size: NA; CDR3: CASDRGTDTQYF; DNA: TGTGCCAGCGACAGGGGAACAGATACGCAGTATTTT
J: TRBJ1-2; length: 11; V: TRBV28; D: NA; size: NA; CDR3: CASSSAYGYTF; DNA: TGTGCCAGCAGTTCCGCATATGGCTACACCTTC
J: TRBJ1-4; length: 14; V: TRBV6-5; D: NA; size: NA; CDR3: CASTKGTPGEKLFF; DNA: TGTGCCAGCACCAAGGGGACCCCGGGTGAAAAACTGTTTTTT
J: TRBJ1-4; length: 10; V: TRBV20-1; D: NA; size: NA; CDR3: CSAPREKLFF; DNA: TGCAGTGCCCCCCGGGAAAAACTGTTTTTT
J: TRBJ2-5; length: 12; V: TRBV12-5; D: NA; size: NA; CDR3: CASGSVVETQYF; DNA: TGTGCTAGTGGTTCAGTAGTAGAGACCCAGTACTTC
J: TRBJ1-3; length: 16; V: TRBV7-9; D: NA; size: NA; CDR3: CASSPDSGRVENTIYF; DNA: TGTGCCAGCAGCCCTGACAGCGGGCGGGTAGAGAACACCATATATTTT
J: TRBJ2-2; length: 17; V: TRBV27; D: TRBD1; size: NA; CDR3: CASSFDIRTGATGELFF; DNA: TGTGCCAGCAGTTTCGACATCCGGACAGGGGCCACCGGGGAGCTGTTTTTT
J: TRBJ1-5; length: 15; V: TRBV6-1; D: NA; size: NA; CDR3: CASSEGRYSNQPQHF; DNA: TGTGCCAGCAGTGAAGGCCGTTATAGCAATCAGCCCCAGCATTTT
J: TRBJ1-4; length: 18; V: TRBV27; D: TRBD1; size: NA; CDR3: CASTPRWDRTTLVEKLFF; DNA: TGTGCCAGCACCCCGAGGTGGGACAGGACGACTCTTGTTGAAAAACTGTTTTTT
J: TRBJ1-6; length: 16; V: TRBV5-1; D: NA; size: NA; CDR3: CASSLGESSYNSPLHF; DNA: TGCGCCAGCAGCTTGGGAGAGAGCTCCTATAATTCACCCCTCCACTTT
J: TRBJ2-7; length: 15; V: TRBV3-1/TRBV3-2; D: TRBD2; size: many; CDR3: CASSSTSGSVYEQYF; DNA: TGTGCCAGCAGCTCGACTAGCGGGAGCGTCTACGAGCAGTACTTC
J: TRBJ2-2; length: 16; V: TRBV10-2; D: TRBD2; size: NA; CDR3: CASSEETSGRAGELFF; DNA: TGCGCCAGCAGTGAGGAGACTAGCGGGAGGGCAGGGGAGCTGTTTTTT
J: TRBJ2-1; length: 20; V: TRBV3-1/TRBV3-2; D: TRBD2; size: NA; CDR3: CASSHGQILAGGGSYNEQFF; DNA: TGTGCCAGCAGCCACGGGCAGATATTAGCGGGAGGAGGCTCCTACAATGAGCAGTTCTTC
J: TRBJ2-2; length: 12; V: TRBV2; D: NA; size: NA; CDR3: CASTTLAGELFF; DNA: TGTGCCAGCACCACCCTAGCCGGGGAGCTGTTTTTT
J: TRBJ1-6; length: 15; V: TRBV28; D: NA; size: NA; CDR3: CASSFLEGITAPLHF; DNA: TGTGCCAGCAGTTTCCTCGAGGGGATAACGGCACCCCTCCACTTT
J: TRBJ1-1; length: 13; V: TRBV7-8; D: NA; size: NA; CDR3: CASRRGLDTEAFF; DNA: TGTGCCAGCAGAAGAGGGCTTGACACTGAAGCTTTCTTT
J: TRBJ2-7; length: 14; V: TRBV27; D: TRBD2; size: NA; CDR3: CASGLAGRSYEQYF; DNA: TGTGCCAGCGGTTTAGCGGGCCGCTCCTACGAGCAGTACTTC
J: TRBJ2-7; length: 14; V: TRBV18; D: TRBD1; size: NA; CDR3: CASSPLRGPYEQYF; DNA: TGTGCCAGCTCACCACTTAGGGGGCCCTACGAGCAGTACTTC
J: TRBJ2-5; length: 15; V: TRBV5-4; D: TRBD2; size: once; CDR3: CASSRPGGGEETQYF; DNA: TGTGCCAGCAGCAGGCCGGGGGGAGGTGAAGAGACCCAGTACTTC
J: TRBJ1-5; length: 16; V: TRBV19; D: NA; size: NA; CDR3: CASIGLQGTSNQPQHF; DNA: TGTGCCAGTATTGGGCTCCAGGGAACTAGCAATCAGCCCCAGCATTTT
J: TRBJ2-3; length: 13; V: TRBV2; D: TRBD2; size: few; CDR3: CASSSGTGDTQYF; DNA: TGTGCCAGCAGTAGCGGGACGGGAGATACGCAGTATTTT
J: TRBJ1-6; length: 15; V: TRBV27; D: NA; size: NA; CDR3: CASRGRVSYNSPLHF; DNA: TGTGCCAGCAGGGGGAGGGTCTCCTATAATTCACCCCTCCACTTT
J: TRBJ2-7; length: 14; V: TRBV27; D: NA; size: NA; CDR3: CASSLSRQVNEQYF; DNA: TGTGCCAGCAGTTTATCGAGGCAGGTTAACGAGCAGTACTTC
J: TRBJ2-1; length: 15; V: TRBV7-9; D: TRBD2; size: NA; CDR3: CASSLSGSGFNEQFF; DNA: TGTGCCAGCAGCTTGAGCGGGAGCGGGTTTAATGAGCAGTTCTTC
J: TRBJ2-3; length: 15; V: TRBV9; D: NA; size: NA; CDR3: CASSSEGSGRDTQYF; DNA: TGTGCCAGCAGCTCAGAGGGTAGCGGTCGAGATACGCAGTATTTT
J: TRBJ2-3; length: 15; V: TRBV3-1/TRBV3-2; D: NA; size: NA; CDR3: CASSQDLRATDTQYF; DNA: TGTGCCAGCAGCCAAGATCTCCGGGCCACAGATACGCAGTATTTT
J: TRBJ2-5; length: 12; V: TRBV5-1; D: NA; size: NA; CDR3: CASSLNSETQYF; DNA: TGCGCCAGCAGCTTGAATTCGGAGACCCAGTACTTC
J: TRBJ2-2; length: 17; V: TRBV4-2; D: NA; size: NA; CDR3: CASRTGTPQTNTGELFF; DNA: TGTGCCAGCAGGACCGGGACTCCCCAGACGAACACCGGGGAGCTGTTTTTT
J: TRBJ2-1; length: 14; V: TRBV7-3; D: NA; size: NA; CDR3: CASSFKDLGTEQFF; DNA: TGTGCCAGCAGCTTTAAGGACCTGGGGACCGAGCAGTTCTTC
J: TRBJ2-2; length: 14; V: TRBV3-1/TRBV3-2; D: NA; size: NA; CDR3: CASSQLGNTGELFF; DNA: TGTGCCAGCAGCCAACTGGGCAACACCGGGGAGCTGTTTTTT
J: TRBJ2-7; length: 11; V: TRBV29-1; D: NA; size: few; CDR3: CSVELNYEQYF; DNA: TGCAGCGTTGAACTAAACTACGAGCAGTACTTC
J: TRBJ2-7; length: 14; V: TRBV30; D: NA; size: NA; CDR3: CAWRDWRSSYEQYF; DNA: TGTGCCTGGAGGGACTGGAGGAGCTCCTACGAGCAGTACTTC
J: TRBJ1-1; length: 14; V: TRBV2; D: NA; size: once; CDR3: CASSEGRVGSEAFF; DNA: TGTGCCAGCAGTGAGGGTCGGGTAGGGAGTGAAGCTTTCTTT
J: TRBJ2-7; length: 14; V: TRBV28; D: NA; size: NA; CDR3: CASIAGPPLYEQYF; DNA: TGTGCCAGCATTGCGGGACCCCCTCTCTACGAGCAGTACTTC
J: TRBJ2-6; length: 17; V: TRBV4-1; D: TRBD1; size: NA; CDR3: CASSQGTGMSGANVLTF; DNA: TGCGCCAGCAGCCAAGGGACAGGGATGTCAGGGGCCAACGTCCTGACTTTC
J: TRBJ2-6; length: 15; V: TRBV6-5; D: NA; size: NA; CDR3: CASRPQVSGANVLTF; DNA: TGTGCCAGCAGGCCCCAAGTCTCTGGGGCCAACGTCCTGACTTTC
J: TRBJ1-1; length: 15; V: TRBV7-8; D: NA; size: NA; CDR3: CASSPIRQMNTEAFF; DNA: TGTGCCAGCAGTCCAATCCGACAGATGAACACTGAAGCTTTCTTT